The 28 T cell receptor beta chains in this list originate from one sample, sequenced in a study of blood T cell repertoires in COVID-19. Repertoires were generated with immunoSEQ multiplex PCR, while TCRdb's copy carries only in-frame clones and drops some. The table includes under 200,000 clones, approximately 85% detected once. Material: peripheral blood. These receptors all stem from a woman at least 80 years old with acute or convalescent COVID-19.

This clone was seen just once. The rearrangement uses TRBV6-5 and TRBJ2-4; 9 nucleotides agree with TRBD1. The CDR3 sequence is 15 residues long. V shed 7 bases and J 6 bases; nucleotides not matched to a gene: 10. The germline V gene encodes CDR1 MNHEY and CDR2 SVGAGI. CDR3 sequence (DNA): TGTGCCAGCACCGCCGGGACAGGGTACGGAAACATTCAGTACTTC. Its translation: CASTAGTGYGNIQYF.

The V gene is TRBV19, the J gene TRBJ2-1; D unclear. The CDR3 loop spans 12 amino acids. V was trimmed by 3 bases and J by 8 bases, leaving 8 bases between them. Germline CDR1 is LNHDA and CDR2 is SQIVND (reference sequence). CDR3 bases: TGTGCCAGTAGTATTCCCCCCGATGAGCAGTTCTTC. Translating gives CASSIPPDEQFF.

This chain links TRBV2 with TRBJ2-5, with 8 bases aligning to TRBD1. This CDR3 spans 13 amino acids. Per germline, CDR1 SNHLY and CDR2 FYNNEI. V shed 6 bases and J 5 bases; nucleotides not matched to a gene: 5. This CDR3 is CASRPTGGETQYF. The CDR3 DNA reads as TGTGCCAGCAGGCCTACAGGGGGGGAGACCCAGTACTTC.

The chain uses TRBV29-1 and TRBJ1-1; perhaps TRBD1 as D (5 bases). V shed 8 bases and J shed 0 bases, with 13 bases lying between them. Germline V gives CDR1 SQVTM, CDR2 ANQGSEA. The CDR3 has 13 amino acids. This chain's CDR3 is CSTRVGMNTEAFF. CDR3 nucleotides: TGCAGCACCAGGGTAGGCATGAACACTGAAGCTTTCTTT.

This sequence joins TRBV5-1 and TRBJ1-2, with D perhaps TRBD1 (5 bases). V was cut by 0 bases and J by 2 bases, with 20 bases left in between. This CDR3 region has 18 residues. The germline V gene has CDR1 SGHRS and CDR2 YFSETQ. The CDR3 sequence: CASSLAATPNGANYGYTF. The CDR3 nucleotides are TGCGCCAGCAGCTTGGCAGCCACCCCTAATGGGGCGAACTATGGCTACACCTTC.

The rearrangement uses TRBV19 and TRBJ1-2; possible D gene TRBD1, 6 bases. CDR1 and CDR2 from the germline V gene are LNHDA and SQIVND (reference sequence). The germline V and J ends were trimmed by 5 bases and 4 bases, with 14 bases remaining between them. The CDR3 is made up of 14 amino acids. The CDR3 DNA reads TGTGCCAGTAGTGGGCAGGGGTATGTCTATGGCTACACCTTC. Its translation is CASSGQGYVYGYTF.

The V call is TRBV10-2, the J call TRBJ1-2, with 8 nucleotides matching TRBD1. The germline CDR1 and CDR2 sequences are WSHSY and SAAADI. The trim removed 2 bases at V and 8 bases at J, leaving 10 bases unmatched. The CDR3 has 15 amino acids. This CDR3 is CASSEPLDRGGGYTF. The CDR3 coding sequence is TGCGCCAGCAGTGAGCCGCTAGACAGGGGAGGAGGCTACACCTTC.

The V and J genes are TRBV21-1 and TRBJ1-1; the listed D gene, TRBD1, was not tested against the DNA. TRBV21-1 is reported as a pseudogene. The CDR3 runs 17 residues. The CDR3, as DNA: TGTGCCAGCAGCCCCCCCCGGGACAGGGGATTCAGGACTGAAGCTTTCTTT. This codes for CASSPPRDRGFRTEAFF.

Of note for this clone: One end of the junction is discordant with germline, which a read error may explain. The chain couples TRBV14 to TRBJ2-3; D ambiguous. Germline V CDR1 and CDR2: SGHDN, FVKESK. The CDR3 runs to 12 residues. CDR3 nucleotides: TGTGCCAGCAGCCAAGTCGGAGCCCACAAGGATTTT. Encoded protein: CASSQVGAHKDF.

This clone was seen a handful of times. The chain couples TRBV19 to TRBJ2-1, with 12 positions matching TRBD2. Germline V lookup: CDR1 LNHDA, CDR2 SQIVND (reference sequence). Unmatched junction bases numbered 0, after V lost 2 bases and J lost 1 base. The CDR3 covers 16 residues. This CDR3 reads CASSITSGRSYNEQFF. CDR3 nucleotides: TGTGCCAGTAGTATAACTAGCGGGAGGTCCTACAATGAGCAGTTCTTC.

The chain employs TRBV7-2 and TRBJ2-5, with 10 nucleotides matching TRBD2. In germline, CDR1 is SGHTA, CDR2 FQGNSA. The V and J ends lost 11 bases and 4 bases, in that order; junction bases with no gene match: 7. The CDR3 contains 13 residues. The CDR3: CASKRGGRETQYF. The CDR3 bases are TGTGCCTCAAAGCGGGGGGGCCGAGAGACCCAGTACTTC.

This chain connects TRBV7-9 to TRBJ2-1; TRBD1 matches 11 bases. CDR3 length: 14 amino acids. Germline V CDR1 and CDR2: SEHNR, FQNEAQ (reference sequence). With 5 bases clipped from V and 7 bases from J, the junction kept 4 bases outside the gene matches. In DNA, the CDR3 is TGTGCCAGCAGCCATGGGACAGGGGGGAATGAGCAGTTCTTC. Translating it yields CASSHGTGGNEQFF.

This clone has just one count. The chain uses TRBV25-1 and TRBJ1-2; D is unclear. V dropped 2 bases and J dropped 10 bases, with 14 bases sitting between them. From germline, CDR1 is MGHDK and CDR2 SYGVNS. The CDR3 covers 13 residues. CDR3 bases: TGTGCCAGCAGTGAAAATTGGAGGGTTGACTACACCTTC. Its protein product is CASSENWRVDYTF.

V and J are TRBV11-3 and TRBJ2-3; 9 bases align to TRBD2. The V gene end was trimmed by 4 bases and the J gene end by 4 bases; junction bases not matched to a gene: 6. CDR1 is SGHNT and CDR2 is YENEEA in the germline V gene. The CDR3 is made up of 15 amino acids. CDR3 coding DNA: TGTGCCAGCAGCTCAGGACTAGCGAGAGCAGATACGCAGTATTTT. It specifies CASSSGLARADTQYF.

V usage is TRBV12-3 or TRBV12-4 and J usage is TRBJ2-1; 7 nucleotides agree with TRBD2. CDR3 size: 13 residues. V gave up 11 bases and J gave up 2 bases; unmatched junction bases: 6. CDR3 region: CAGSRGAYNEQFF. The CDR3, as DNA: TGTGCCGGTAGCCGGGGGGCCTACAATGAGCAGTTCTTC.

CDR3 region: CASSLTTGGPGNTIYF. DNA of the CDR3: TGTGCCAGCAGCCTGACGACAGGGGGCCCTGGAAACACCATATATTTT. This rearrangement joins TRBV5-4 to TRBJ1-3; TRBD1 matches at 10 bases. The trim removed 4 bases at V and 2 bases at J, leaving 6 bases unmatched. The germline gives CDR1 SGHNT, CDR2 YYREEE (reference sequence). This CDR3 comprises 16 residues.

The V gene is TRBV15, the J gene TRBJ2-2, with TRBD2 matching over 11 bases. The CDR3 length is 19 residues. Germline CDR1 LNHNV, CDR2 YYDKDF (reference sequence). J lost 0 bases, V lost 2 bases, and 8 bases had no gene match. CDR3 amino acids: CATSRPLLLAGANTGELFF. In DNA, the CDR3 is TGTGCCACCAGCAGACCTCTCTTACTAGCGGGAGCGAACACCGGGGAGCTGTTTTTT.

The chain employs TRBV4-3 and TRBJ1-1; perhaps TRBD1 as D (5 bases). CDR1 and CDR2 from the germline V gene are LGHNA and YSLEER. The V gene lost 3 bases and the J gene lost 3 bases, with 29 bases spanning the gap. The CDR3 spans 20 residues. CDR3 region: CASSQGVGWGGESSYTEAFF. CDR3 sequence (DNA): TGCGCCAGCAGCCAGGGGGTTGGTTGGGGAGGTGAAAGTTCGTACACTGAAGCTTTCTTT.

This clone was seen only once. The chain joins TRBV6-5 to TRBJ2-7; D not certain. This CDR3 contains 12 residues. The V gene's germline CDR1 is MNHEY and CDR2 SVGAGI. V was pared by 4 bases and J by 2 bases, with 6 bases between. The CDR3 reads CASSSYTYEQYF. CDR3 nucleotide sequence: TGTGCCAGCAGTTCCTATACCTACGAGCAGTACTTC.

The J gene is TRBJ2-1, the V gene TRBV5-1; a weak D match, TRBD2 (7 bases). Germline CDR1 SGHRS, CDR2 YFSETQ. The CDR3 length is 15 residues. V was clipped by 3 bases and J by 3 bases, with 13 bases between them. This CDR3 reads CASSSEGGVYNEQFF. In DNA form, the CDR3 reads TGCGCCAGCAGCTCCGAGGGGGGGGTCTACAATGAGCAGTTCTTC. Filled out from reference TRBV5-1 and TRBJ2-1, the complete variable domain reads KAGVTQTPRYLIKTRGQQVTLSCSPISGHRSVSWYQQTPGQGLQFLFEYFSETQRNKGNFPGRFSGRQFSNSRSEMNVSTLELGDSALYLCASSSEGGVYNEQFFGPGTRLTVL.

The V call is TRBV7-8, the J call TRBJ2-5, with 8 bases matching TRBD1. With 7 bases clipped from V and 1 base from J, the junction kept 8 bases outside the gene matches. The CDR3 consists of 15 residues. Germline V gives CDR1 SGHVS, CDR2 FQNEAQ. CDR3 loop: CASTRGQALQETQYF. CDR3 nucleotides: TGTGCCAGCACCCGGGGACAGGCCCTCCAAGAGACCCAGTACTTC. Variable domain in full (rest from reference TRBV7-8 and TRBJ2-5): GAGVSQSPRYKVAKRGQDVALRCDPISGHVSLFWYQQALGQGPEFLTYFQNEAQLDKSGLPSDRFFAERPEGSVSTLKIQRTQQEDSAVYLCASTRGQALQETQYFGPGTRLLVL.

The V call is TRBV7-9, the J call TRBJ1-3; D is perhaps TRBD1 (5 bases). The CDR3 has 17 amino acids. V was cut by 3 bases and J by 0 bases, with 15 bases left in between. The germline V gene has CDR1 SEHNR and CDR2 FQNEAQ (reference sequence). This chain's CDR3 is CASSFARDSRSGNTIYF. For the CDR3, the DNA is TGTGCCAGCAGCTTTGCTAGGGACTCCCGCTCTGGAAACACCATATATTTT.

The chain joins TRBV27 to TRBJ2-5, with D perhaps matching TRBD2 (5 bases). This CDR3 region has 17 residues. Germline CDR1 reads MNHEY; CDR2 reads SMNVEV (reference sequence). The V and J ends lost 0 bases and 7 bases respectively, with 21 bases between them. CDR3 sequence (DNA): TGTGCCAGCAGTTTATCGGCTAGCCGACCTAGGTCGGGGACCCAGTACTTC. Translation gives CASSLSASRPRSGTQYF.

Only a few counts were recorded for this clone. The V call is TRBV6-6, the J call TRBJ1-2, with D possibly matching TRBD1 (6 bases). Germline V lookup: CDR1 MNHNY, CDR2 SVGAGI (reference sequence). V shed 0 bases and J shed 4 bases, with 15 bases lying between them. The CDR3 totals 16 residues. The CDR3 sequence: CASSYSSPGVTYGYTF. The CDR3 nucleotides are TGTGCCAGCAGTTACTCGAGCCCAGGGGTGACCTATGGCTACACCTTC.

This rearrangement joins TRBV7-2 to TRBJ1-2, with 8 bases identical to TRBD1. J gave up 6 bases and V 2 bases, and 8 bases lay outside the gene matches. CDR1 is SGHTA and CDR2 is FQGNSA in the germline V gene. The CDR3 consists of 15 residues. CDR3 bases: TGTGCCAGCAGCTTACCCACGGGACAGGTGAATGGCTACACCTTC. Amino acid sequence: CASSLPTGQVNGYTF.

The CDR3 loop is CASSTLKGTSGRVGEQFF. CDR3 DNA sequence: TGCGCCAGCAGCACGCTCAAGGGGACTAGCGGGAGAGTCGGCGAGCAGTTCTTC. The V gene is TRBV4-1, the J gene TRBJ2-1, with 14 bases that match TRBD2. The CDR3 covers 18 residues. V dropped 5 bases and J dropped 10; count of bases not matched to a gene: 16. From germline, CDR1 is MGHRA and CDR2 YSYEKL.

The genes are TRBV7-8 and TRBJ2-1; 8 bases match TRBD1. Losses at the gene ends were 1 base for V and 6 bases for J; bases not matched to a gene: 8. Looked up from germline, CDR1 is SGHVS and CDR2 is FQNEAQ. The CDR3 is 16 amino acids. CDR3 residues: CASSLGTGGTSNEQFF. The CDR3 bases are TGTGCCAGCAGCTTAGGAACAGGGGGGACGTCCAATGAGCAGTTCTTC.

The chain is built from TRBV5-5 and TRBJ1-1; D might be TRBD1 (5 bases). The CDR3 has 15 amino acids. Per germline, CDR1 SGHKS and CDR2 YYEKEE (reference sequence). V shed 3 bases and J shed 0 bases, with 12 bases lying between them. The CDR3 nucleotides are TGTGCCAGCAGCTCCCTGGGGGGGGTGAACACTGAAGCTTTCTTT. As protein: CASSSLGGVNTEAFF.